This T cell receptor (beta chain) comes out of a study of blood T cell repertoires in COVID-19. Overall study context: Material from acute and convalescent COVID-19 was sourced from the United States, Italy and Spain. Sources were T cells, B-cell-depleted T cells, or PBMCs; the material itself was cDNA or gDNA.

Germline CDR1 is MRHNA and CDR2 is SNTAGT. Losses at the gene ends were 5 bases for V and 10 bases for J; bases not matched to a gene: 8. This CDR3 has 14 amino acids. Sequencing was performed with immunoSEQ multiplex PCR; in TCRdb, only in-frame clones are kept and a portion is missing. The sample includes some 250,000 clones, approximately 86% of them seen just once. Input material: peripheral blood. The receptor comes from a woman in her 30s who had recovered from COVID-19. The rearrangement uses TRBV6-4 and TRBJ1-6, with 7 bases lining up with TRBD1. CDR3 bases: TGTGCCAGCAGTAGGGACAGAGACTCCTCACCCCTCCACTTT. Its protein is CASSRDRDSSPLHF.